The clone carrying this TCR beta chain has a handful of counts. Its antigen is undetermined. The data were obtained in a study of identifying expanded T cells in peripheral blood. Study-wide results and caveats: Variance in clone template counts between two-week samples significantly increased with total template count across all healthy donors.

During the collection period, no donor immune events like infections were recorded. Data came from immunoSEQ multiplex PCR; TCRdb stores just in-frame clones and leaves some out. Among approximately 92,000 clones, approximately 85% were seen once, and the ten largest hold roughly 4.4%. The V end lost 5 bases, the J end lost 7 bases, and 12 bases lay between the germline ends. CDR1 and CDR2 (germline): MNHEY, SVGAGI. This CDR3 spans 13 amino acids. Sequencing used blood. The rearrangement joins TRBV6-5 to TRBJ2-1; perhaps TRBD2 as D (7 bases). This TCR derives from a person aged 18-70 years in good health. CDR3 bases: TGTGCCAGCAGTAGGGGGGGCTATAATGAGCAGTTCTTC. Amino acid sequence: CASSRGGYNEQFF.